The clone carrying this T cell receptor (beta chain) has ten or more counts. This entry is derived from a study of T-cell reconstitution after alpha-beta-depleted transplantation in children. Unique molecular identifiers featured in how the TCRbeta library was prepared. Each CDR3 protein is one row after TCRdb ran MiXCR on the PCR reads. Among roughly 100,000 distinct CDR3 sequences listed, approximately 8% were seen once. Per the germline V gene, CDR1 is SGHDN and CDR2 is FVKESK. The CDR3 runs to 15 residues. V lost 0 bases to trimming and J lost 4 bases, with 12 bases between them. The chain combines TRBV14 with TRBJ2-5, with unresolved D. The sample in question was PBMCs, obtained before TCRalphabeta/CD19-depleted stem cell transplant. This TCR derives from a boy younger than 10 with acute lymphoblastic leukemia, due to receive a stem cell transplant. CDR3 in amino acids: CASSQDTARRETQYF. Written as DNA, the CDR3 is TGTGCCAGCAGCCAAGATACGGCTAGACGAGAGACCCAGTACTTC.